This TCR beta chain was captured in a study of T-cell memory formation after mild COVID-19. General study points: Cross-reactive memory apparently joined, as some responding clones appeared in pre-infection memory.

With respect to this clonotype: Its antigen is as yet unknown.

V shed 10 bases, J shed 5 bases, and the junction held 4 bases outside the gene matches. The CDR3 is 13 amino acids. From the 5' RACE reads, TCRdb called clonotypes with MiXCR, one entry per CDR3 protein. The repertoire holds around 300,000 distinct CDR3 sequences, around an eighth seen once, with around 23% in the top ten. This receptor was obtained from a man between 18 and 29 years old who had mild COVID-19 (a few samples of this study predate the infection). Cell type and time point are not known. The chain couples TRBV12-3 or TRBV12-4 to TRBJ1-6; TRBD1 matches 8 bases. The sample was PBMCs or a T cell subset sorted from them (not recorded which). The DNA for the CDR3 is TGTGCCACCAAGGGACAGGATAATTCACCCCTCCACTTT. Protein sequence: CATKGQDNSPLHF.